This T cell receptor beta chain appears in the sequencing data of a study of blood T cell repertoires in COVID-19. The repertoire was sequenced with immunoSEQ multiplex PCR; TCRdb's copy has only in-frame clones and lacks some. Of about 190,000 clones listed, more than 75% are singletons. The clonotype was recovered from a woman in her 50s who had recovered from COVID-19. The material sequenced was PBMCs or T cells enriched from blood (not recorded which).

CDR3 sequence (DNA): TGTGCCAGCAGCTTACAAGCCGGGAGTGTCACAGATACGCAGTATTTT. This gives the protein CASSLQAGSVTDTQYF. This chain links TRBV7-9 with TRBJ2-3; perhaps TRBD2 as D (6 bases). V gave up 2 bases and J gave up 2 bases, with 14 bases separating them. Germline V gives CDR1 SEHNR, CDR2 FQNEAQ (reference sequence). There are 16 residues in the CDR3.